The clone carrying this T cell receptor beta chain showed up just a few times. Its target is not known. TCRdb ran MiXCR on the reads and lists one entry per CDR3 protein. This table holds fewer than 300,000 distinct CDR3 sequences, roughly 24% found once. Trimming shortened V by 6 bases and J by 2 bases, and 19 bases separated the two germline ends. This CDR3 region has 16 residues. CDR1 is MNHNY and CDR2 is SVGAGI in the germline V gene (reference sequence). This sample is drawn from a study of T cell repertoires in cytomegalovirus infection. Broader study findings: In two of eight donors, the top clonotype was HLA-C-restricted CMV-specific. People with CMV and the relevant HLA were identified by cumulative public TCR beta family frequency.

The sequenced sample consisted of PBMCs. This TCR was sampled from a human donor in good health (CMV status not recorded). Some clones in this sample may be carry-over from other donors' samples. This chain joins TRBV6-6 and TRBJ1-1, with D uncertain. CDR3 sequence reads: CASSHPIKRINTEAFF. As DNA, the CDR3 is TGTGCCAGCAGCCACCCGATTAAGCGGATAAACACTGAAGCTTTCTTT.